Detailed here is one T cell receptor beta chain. In the authors' methods: Amplification with reference gene primers provided the estimates of nucleated cell counts. Sequencing used immunoSEQ multiplex PCR; TCRdb keeps in-frame clones, though not all of them. The DNA gave D and trimming, while V, J and clone size come from that table. Of nearly 350,000 clones in the sample, about 86% are singletons; the top ten hold just under 3%. The data belong to a study of blood T cell repertoires in COVID-19. As for the study in general: Samples came from the United States, Italy and Spain, spanning acute and convalescent COVID-19. From T cells, B-cell-depleted T cells, or PBMCs came the material, which was cDNA or gDNA.

The germline gives CDR1 SGHDT, CDR2 YYEEEE. The CDR3 is 16 amino acids. V lost 0 bases, J lost 5 bases, and 8 bases stayed unmatched. The chain joins TRBV5-6 to TRBJ2-1; 7 positions agree with TRBD1. Sequenced sample: peripheral blood. The receptor was isolated from a man aged 25-45 years with active or convalescent COVID-19. The DNA for the CDR3 is TGTGCCAGCAGCTTGGCTCGCGAGGGGGCAGACAATGAGCAGTTCTTC. Protein sequence: CASSLAREGADNEQFF.